This TCR beta chain appears in the sequencing data of a study of OX40 agonist ivuxolimab in advanced cancers. Assay used: immunoSEQ multiplex PCR; TCRdb lists only in-frame clones, some missing. The table has approximately 76,000 clones, about 92% seen once. The sequence was collected from an adult with an advanced solid tumor such as melanoma, head and neck, liver or kidney cancer. The sequences come from CD4+ or CD8+ T cells sorted from blood, collected in a trial of the OX40 agonist ivuxolimab.

CDR3 in DNA: TGTGCCAGCAGTTTAACGGGGGGCGGCAATGGCTACACCTTC. Translating it yields CASSLTGGGNGYTF. The V call is TRBV27, the J call TRBJ1-2, with D maybe TRBD1 (6 bases). The germline V gene has CDR1 MNHEY and CDR2 SMNVEV (reference sequence). The germline V and J ends were trimmed by 2 bases and 6 bases, with 13 bases remaining between them. This CDR3 comprises 14 residues.